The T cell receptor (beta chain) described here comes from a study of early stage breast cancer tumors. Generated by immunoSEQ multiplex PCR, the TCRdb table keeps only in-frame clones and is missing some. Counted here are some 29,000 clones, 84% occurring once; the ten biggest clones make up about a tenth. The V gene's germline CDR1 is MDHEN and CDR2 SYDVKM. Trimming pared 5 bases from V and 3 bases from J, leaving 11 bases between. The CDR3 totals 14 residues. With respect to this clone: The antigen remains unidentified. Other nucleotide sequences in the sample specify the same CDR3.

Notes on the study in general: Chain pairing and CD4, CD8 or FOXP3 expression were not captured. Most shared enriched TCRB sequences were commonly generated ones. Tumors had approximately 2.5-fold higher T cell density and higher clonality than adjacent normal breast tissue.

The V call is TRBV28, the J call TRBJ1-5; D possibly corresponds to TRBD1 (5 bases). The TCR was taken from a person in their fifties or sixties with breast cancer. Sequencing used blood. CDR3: CASSPGGDNQPQHF. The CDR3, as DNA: TGTGCCAGCAGTCCGGGGGGGGACAATCAGCCCCAGCATTTT.